This TCR beta chain was sequenced for a study of immune evolution from preneoplasia to lung adenocarcinoma (dated by TCRdb to 2020 to 2023). Background on the whole study: The study combined immune gene expression, TCR sequencing and multiplex immunofluorescence to profile immune contexture across lung adenocarcinoma precursors and invasive adenocarcinoma. It was reported in the study that about a hundred samples were used for TCR sequencing. Resected precursor lesions (AAH, AIS, MIA) and invasive adenocarcinomas were compared against paired morphologically normal lung tissue. A total of 40 to 60 patients with pulmonary nodules who underwent surgical resection were included in the overall cohort. The sample size was set by how many specimens were available, not by a prior power calculation. POLYSOLVER was used to infer class I HLA alleles from exome data, and LOHHLA was used to detect allele-specific HLA loss. The immune data were combined with whole exome sequencing and methylation data from the same cohort of nodules. TCR sequencing data came from 51 patients. The full study reports these points: The highest top T cell clone frequencies were observed in normal lung, and a progressive decrease in top T cell clone frequencies appeared to occur from AAH through AIS, MIA and invasive adenocarcinoma. The findings were based on association rather than direct causation, and larger cohorts with long-term follow-up and longitudinal biopsies were deemed needed. Because all patients were from Japan and China, applicability to Western populations was uncertain. Clonality was highest in normal lung, while later-stage lesions appeared to show lower clonality but higher T cell density and diversity.

Resection was performed on patients in Japan or China between the mid-2010s and the late 2010s. Two lung cancer pathologists independently reviewed H&E slides to confirm the histologic diagnosis of every case. DNA was isolated from FFPE tissue using the AllPrep DNA/RNA FFPE Kit. The CDR3 goes from the cysteine to the phenylalanine over 15 residues. The CDR3 DNA has 45 bases and is translated from base 1. Based on the germline V gene, the CDR1 and CDR2 sequences are SGHRS and YFSETQ. Cut back by 0 bases and 5 bases, the V and J ends lie 15 bases apart. A note on this clone: Its antigen remains undetermined. There are no base qualities to consult, and no much larger clone falls within one base.

Using the immunoSEQ hsTCRbeta Kit, TCR beta CDR3 regions were sequenced from DNA. The original pipeline was this. The ImmunoSEQ Analyzer was used to analyse the TCR sequencing data. T cell clonality was calculated on productive rearrangements as 1 minus Pielou's evenness. T cell diversity was measured with the inverse Simpson index on productive templates. T cell density was defined as TCR beta template counts normalized to usable DNA, with usable DNA estimated by amplifying and sequencing housekeeping genes. TCR metrics were compared across histologic stages using two-sided Kruskal-Wallis tests. This immuneACCESS table, as held by TCRdb, lists in-frame sequences with V and J called but not all clones. Of the missing ones, under half trace to an unresolved V gene in checked studies; the others have no known cause. The V and J calls and clone size are taken from that table; D and trimming were inferred from the DNA. Across this sample there are 3,500 to 4,500 clones, with around 77% seen only once. The ten top clones hold about a tenth of the sample.

The receptor was isolated from a person aged 55 to 79 with lung adenocarcinoma. In this chain, TRBV5-1 is recombined with TRBJ2-7, with a tentative D gene TRBD2 over 7 matching bases. Sequencing was done on a sample of FFPE adjacent normal lung tissue. The CDR3 protein: CASSLAWGGPDEQYF. The DNA sequence follows: TGCGCCAGCAGCTTGGCTTGGGGGGGCCCCGACGAGCAGTACTTC.